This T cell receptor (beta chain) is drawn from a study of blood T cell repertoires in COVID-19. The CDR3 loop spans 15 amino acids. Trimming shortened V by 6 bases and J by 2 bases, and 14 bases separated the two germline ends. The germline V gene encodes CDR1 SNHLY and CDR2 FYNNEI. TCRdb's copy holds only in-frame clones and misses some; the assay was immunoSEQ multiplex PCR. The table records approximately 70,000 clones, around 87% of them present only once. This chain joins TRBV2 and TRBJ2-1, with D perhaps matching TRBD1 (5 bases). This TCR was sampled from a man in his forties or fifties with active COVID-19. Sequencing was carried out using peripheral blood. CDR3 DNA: TGTGCCAGCAGAGCAAGGACAACCACCTACAATGAGCAGTTCTTC. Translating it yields CASRARTTTYNEQFF.